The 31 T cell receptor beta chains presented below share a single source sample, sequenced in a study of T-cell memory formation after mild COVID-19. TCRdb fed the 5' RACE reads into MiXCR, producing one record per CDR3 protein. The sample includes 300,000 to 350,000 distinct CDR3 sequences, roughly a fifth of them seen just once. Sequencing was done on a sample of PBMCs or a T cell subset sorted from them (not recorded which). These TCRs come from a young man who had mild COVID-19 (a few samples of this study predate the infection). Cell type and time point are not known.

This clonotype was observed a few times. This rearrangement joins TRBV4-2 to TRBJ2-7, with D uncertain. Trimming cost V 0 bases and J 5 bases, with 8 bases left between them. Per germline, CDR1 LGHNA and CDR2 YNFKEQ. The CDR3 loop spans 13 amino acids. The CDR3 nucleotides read TGTGCCAGCAGCCAAGAACCGGGCCACGAGCAGTACTTC. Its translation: CASSQEPGHEQYF.

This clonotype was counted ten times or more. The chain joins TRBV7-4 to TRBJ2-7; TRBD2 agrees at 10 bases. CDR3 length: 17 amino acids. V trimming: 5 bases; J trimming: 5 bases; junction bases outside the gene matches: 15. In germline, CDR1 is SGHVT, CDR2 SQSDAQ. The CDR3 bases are TGTGCCAGCAGCCTCGGACTAGCGGCCAGACGAAAAGACGAGCAGTACTTC. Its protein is CASSLGLAARRKDEQYF.

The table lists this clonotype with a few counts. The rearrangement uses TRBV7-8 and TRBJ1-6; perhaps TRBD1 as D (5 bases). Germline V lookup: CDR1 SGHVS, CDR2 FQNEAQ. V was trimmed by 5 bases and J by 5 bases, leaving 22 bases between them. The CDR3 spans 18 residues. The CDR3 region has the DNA TGTGCCAGCAGCGAATACGCTGACAGAACTTTCAATAATTCACCCCTCCACTTT. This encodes CASSEYADRTFNNSPLHF.

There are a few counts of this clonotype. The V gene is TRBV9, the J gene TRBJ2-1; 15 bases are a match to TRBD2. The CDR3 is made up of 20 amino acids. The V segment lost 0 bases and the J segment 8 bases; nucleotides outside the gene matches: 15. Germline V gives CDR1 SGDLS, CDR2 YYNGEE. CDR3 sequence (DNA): TGTGCCAGCAGCGTAGGGGATAGGACTAGCGGGGGGGCTAGCACCCATGAGCAGTTCTTC. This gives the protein CASSVGDRTSGGASTHEQFF.

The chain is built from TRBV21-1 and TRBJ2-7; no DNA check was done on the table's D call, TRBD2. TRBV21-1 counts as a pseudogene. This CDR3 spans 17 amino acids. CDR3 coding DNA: TGTGCCAGCAGCAAAGTGGGGAAAATGGCCCTTCCCTACGAGCAGTACGTC. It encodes CASSKVGKMALPYEQYV.

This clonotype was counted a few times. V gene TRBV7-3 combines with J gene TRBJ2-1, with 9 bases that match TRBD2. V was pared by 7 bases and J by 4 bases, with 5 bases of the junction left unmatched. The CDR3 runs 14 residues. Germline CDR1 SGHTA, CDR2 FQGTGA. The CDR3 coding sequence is TGTGCCAGCAATAGCGGGGGCCCATACAATGAGCAGTTCTTC. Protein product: CASNSGGPYNEQFF.

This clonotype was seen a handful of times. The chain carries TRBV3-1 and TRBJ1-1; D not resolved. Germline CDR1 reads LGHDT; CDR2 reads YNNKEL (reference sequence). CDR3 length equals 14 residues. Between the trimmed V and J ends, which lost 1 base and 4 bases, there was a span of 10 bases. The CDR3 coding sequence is TGTGCCAGCAGCCAAGGAGGGTCAGGCACTGAAGCTTTCTTT. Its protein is CASSQGGSGTEAFF.

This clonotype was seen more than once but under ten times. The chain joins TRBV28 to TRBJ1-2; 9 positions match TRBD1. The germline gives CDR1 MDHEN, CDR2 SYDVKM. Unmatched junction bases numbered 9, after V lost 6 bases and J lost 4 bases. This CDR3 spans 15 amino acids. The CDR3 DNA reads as TGTGCCAGCAGCCCCGCGGGACAGGGAGCCTATGGCTACACCTTC. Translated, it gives CASSPAGQGAYGYTF.

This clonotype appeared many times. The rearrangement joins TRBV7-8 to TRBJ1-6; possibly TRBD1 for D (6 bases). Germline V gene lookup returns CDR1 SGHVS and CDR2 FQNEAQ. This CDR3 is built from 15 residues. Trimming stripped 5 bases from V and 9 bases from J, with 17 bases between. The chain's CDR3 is CASSQDKGVISPLHF. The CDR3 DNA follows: TGTGCCAGCAGCCAAGACAAGGGGGTGATTTCACCCCTCCACTTT.

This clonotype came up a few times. CDR3 in amino acids: CAERQGPTEAFF. The CDR3, as DNA: TGTGCTGAGCGACAGGGCCCGACTGAAGCTTTCTTT. The rearrangement joins TRBV30 to TRBJ1-1, with TRBD1 identical over 7 bases. The germline V gene has CDR1 GTSNPN and CDR2 SVGIG (reference sequence). The CDR3 extends over 12 amino acids.

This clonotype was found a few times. The CDR3 DNA is TGCGCCAGCAGCCCGGGACAGGGTGATCAGCCCCAGCATTTT. It translates to CASSPGQGDQPQHF. The chain combines TRBV5-1 with TRBJ1-5; 9 bases align to TRBD1. CDR1 is SGHRS and CDR2 is YFSETQ in the germline V gene. The V segment lost 4 bases and the J segment 5 bases; nucleotides outside the gene matches: 4. The CDR3 contains 14 residues. The complete variable domain, with remaining parts taken from reference TRBV5-1 and TRBJ1-5, reads KAGVTQTPRYLIKTRGQQVTLSCSPISGHRSVSWYQQTPGQGLQFLFEYFSETQRNKGNFPGRFSGRQFSNSRSEMNVSTLELGDSALYLCASSPGQGDQPQHFGDGTRLSIL.

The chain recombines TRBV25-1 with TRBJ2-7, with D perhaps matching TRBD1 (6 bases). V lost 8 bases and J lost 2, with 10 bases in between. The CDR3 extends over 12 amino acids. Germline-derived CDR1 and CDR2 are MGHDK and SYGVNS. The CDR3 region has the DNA TGTGCCAGCGCAGGGGAAACCTACGAGCAGTACGTC. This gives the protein CASAGETYEQYV.

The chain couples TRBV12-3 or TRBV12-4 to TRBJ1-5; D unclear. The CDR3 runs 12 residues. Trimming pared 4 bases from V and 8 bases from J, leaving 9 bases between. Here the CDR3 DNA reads TGTGCCAGCAGTTGGGTCCAGGAGCCCCAGCATTTT. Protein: CASSWVQEPQHF.

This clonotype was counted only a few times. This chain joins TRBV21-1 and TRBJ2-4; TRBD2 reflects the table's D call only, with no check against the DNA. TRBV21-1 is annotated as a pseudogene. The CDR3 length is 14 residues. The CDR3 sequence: CASSKERLGDIQYF. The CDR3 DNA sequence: TGTGCCAGCAGCAAAGAGAGGCTAGGAGACATTCAGTACTTC.

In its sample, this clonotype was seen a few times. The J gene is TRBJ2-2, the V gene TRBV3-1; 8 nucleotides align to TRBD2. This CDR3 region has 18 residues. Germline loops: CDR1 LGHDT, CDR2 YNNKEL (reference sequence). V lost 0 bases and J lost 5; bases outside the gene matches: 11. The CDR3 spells CASSQDLPGGPSTGELFF. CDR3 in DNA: TGTGCCAGCAGCCAAGATTTGCCGGGGGGGCCGAGTACCGGGGAGCTGTTTTTT.

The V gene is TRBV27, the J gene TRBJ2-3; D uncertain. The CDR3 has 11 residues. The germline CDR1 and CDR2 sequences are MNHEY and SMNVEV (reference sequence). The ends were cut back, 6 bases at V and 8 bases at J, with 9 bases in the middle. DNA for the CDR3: TGTGCCAGCAGGTCCCTTGGTACGCAGTATTTT. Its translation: CASRSLGTQYF.

CDR3 nucleotide sequence: TGTGCCATCAGTGGAGAGCGGGGGGGGCTCAATGAGCAGTTCTTC. It codes for CAISGERGGLNEQFF. The genes are TRBV10-3 and TRBJ2-1; 10 bases map to TRBD2. CDR3 length: 15 residues. With V trimmed by 4 bases and J by 6 bases, 6 bases remained unmatched. The germline V gene encodes CDR1 ENHRY and CDR2 SYGVKD.

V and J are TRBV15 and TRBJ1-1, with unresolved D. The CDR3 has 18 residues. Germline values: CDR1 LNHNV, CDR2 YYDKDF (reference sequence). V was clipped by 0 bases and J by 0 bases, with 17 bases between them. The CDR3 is CATSRDEGRRRLNTEAFF. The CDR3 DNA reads TGTGCCACCAGCAGAGATGAGGGCAGGCGGAGATTGAACACTGAAGCTTTCTTT.

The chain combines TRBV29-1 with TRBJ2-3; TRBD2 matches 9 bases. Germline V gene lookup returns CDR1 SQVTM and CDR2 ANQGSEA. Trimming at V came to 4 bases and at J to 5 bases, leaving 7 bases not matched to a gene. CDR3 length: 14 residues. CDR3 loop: CSVAGGGAVDTQYF. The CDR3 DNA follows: TGCAGCGTTGCCGGCGGGGGGGCCGTAGATACGCAGTATTTT.

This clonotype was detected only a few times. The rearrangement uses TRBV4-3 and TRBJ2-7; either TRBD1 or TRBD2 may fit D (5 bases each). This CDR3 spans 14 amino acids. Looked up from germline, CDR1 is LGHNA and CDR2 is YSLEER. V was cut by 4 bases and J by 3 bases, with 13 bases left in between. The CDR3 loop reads CASSPGLAVYEQYF. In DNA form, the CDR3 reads TGCGCCAGCAGCCCGGGGCTCGCAGTCTACGAGCAGTACTTC.

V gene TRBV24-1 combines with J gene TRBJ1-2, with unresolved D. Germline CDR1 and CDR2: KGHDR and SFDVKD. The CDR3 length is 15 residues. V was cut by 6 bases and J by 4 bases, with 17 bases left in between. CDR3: CATSTTGTAAYGYTF. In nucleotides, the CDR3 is TGTGCCACCAGTACTACCGGCACCGCGGCCTATGGCTACACCTTC.

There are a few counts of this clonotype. Here the CDR3 reads CASSPRTSVDTQYF. The CDR3, as DNA: TGTGCCAGCAGCCCTCGGACTAGCGTGGATACGCAGTATTTT. The rearrangement joins TRBV6-5 to TRBJ2-3, with TRBD2 identical over 9 bases. The germline V gene has CDR1 MNHEY and CDR2 SVGAGI. The CDR3 loop spans 14 amino acids. The V segment lost 6 bases and the J segment 6 bases; nucleotides outside the gene matches: 7.

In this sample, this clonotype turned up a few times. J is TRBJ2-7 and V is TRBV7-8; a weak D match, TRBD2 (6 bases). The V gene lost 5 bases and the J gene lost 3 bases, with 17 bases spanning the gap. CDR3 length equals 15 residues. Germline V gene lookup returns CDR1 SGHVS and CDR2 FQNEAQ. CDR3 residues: CASSPREGEDYEQYF. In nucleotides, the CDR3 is TGTGCCAGCAGCCCCAGGGAAGGGGAGGACTACGAGCAGTACTTC.

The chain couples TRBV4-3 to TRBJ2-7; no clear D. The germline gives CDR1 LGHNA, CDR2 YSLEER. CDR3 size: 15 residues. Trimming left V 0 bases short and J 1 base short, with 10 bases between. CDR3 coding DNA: TGCGCCAGCAGCCAAGATCACGACCAGTCCTACGAGCAGTACTTC. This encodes CASSQDHDQSYEQYF.

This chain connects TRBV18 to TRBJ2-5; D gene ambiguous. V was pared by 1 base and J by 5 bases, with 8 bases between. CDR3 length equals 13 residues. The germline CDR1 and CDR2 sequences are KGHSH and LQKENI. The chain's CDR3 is CASSPRAAETQYF. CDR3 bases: TGTGCCAGCTCACCACGGGCGGCGGAGACCCAGTACTTC.

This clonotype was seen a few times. The CDR3 sequence: CASSTEDGNTEAFF. The DNA of the CDR3 is TGTGCCAGCTCTACAGAAGACGGGAACACTGAAGCTTTCTTT. The chain couples TRBV18 to TRBJ1-1; no reliable D call. The germline V gene encodes CDR1 KGHSH and CDR2 LQKENI. CDR3 length: 14 residues. Trimming pared 6 bases from V and 1 base from J, leaving 12 bases between.

The CDR3 spells CASRETRGTQYF. The DNA for the CDR3 is TGTGCCAGCCGAGAGACCCGTGGGACCCAGTACTTC. The chain uses TRBV2 and TRBJ2-5, with unresolved D. V lost 8 bases and J 7 bases, leaving 14 bases between the germline ends. The CDR3 runs 12 residues. Germline CDR1 reads SNHLY; CDR2 reads FYNNEI.

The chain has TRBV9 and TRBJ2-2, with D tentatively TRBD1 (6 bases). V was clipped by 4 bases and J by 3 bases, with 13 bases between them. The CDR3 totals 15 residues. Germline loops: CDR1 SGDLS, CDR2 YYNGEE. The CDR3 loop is CASSQSQGYTGELFF. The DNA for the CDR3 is TGTGCCAGCAGCCAGTCACAGGGCTACACCGGGGAGCTGTTTTTT.

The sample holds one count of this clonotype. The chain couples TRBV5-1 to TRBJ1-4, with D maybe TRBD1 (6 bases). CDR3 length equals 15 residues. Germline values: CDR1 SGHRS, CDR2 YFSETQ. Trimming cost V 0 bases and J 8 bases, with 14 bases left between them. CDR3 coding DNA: TGCGCCAGCAGCTTGGTCGGACAGAGGGCAGAAAAACTGTTTTTT. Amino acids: CASSLVGQRAEKLFF.

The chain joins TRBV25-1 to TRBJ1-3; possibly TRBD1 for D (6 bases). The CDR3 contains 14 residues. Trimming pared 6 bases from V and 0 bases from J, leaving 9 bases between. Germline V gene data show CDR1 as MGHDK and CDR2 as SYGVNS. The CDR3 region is CASRDSFSGNTIYF. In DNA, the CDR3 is TGTGCCAGCAGGGACAGTTTCTCTGGAAACACCATATATTTT.

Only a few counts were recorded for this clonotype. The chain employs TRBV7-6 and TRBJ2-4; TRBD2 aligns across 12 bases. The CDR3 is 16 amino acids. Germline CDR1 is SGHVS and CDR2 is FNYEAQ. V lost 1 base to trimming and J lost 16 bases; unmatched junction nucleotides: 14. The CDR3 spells CASSLEASGGAGSFYF. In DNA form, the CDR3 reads TGTGCCAGCAGCTTAGAGGCTAGCGGGGGGGCCGGGAGCTTTTACTTC.